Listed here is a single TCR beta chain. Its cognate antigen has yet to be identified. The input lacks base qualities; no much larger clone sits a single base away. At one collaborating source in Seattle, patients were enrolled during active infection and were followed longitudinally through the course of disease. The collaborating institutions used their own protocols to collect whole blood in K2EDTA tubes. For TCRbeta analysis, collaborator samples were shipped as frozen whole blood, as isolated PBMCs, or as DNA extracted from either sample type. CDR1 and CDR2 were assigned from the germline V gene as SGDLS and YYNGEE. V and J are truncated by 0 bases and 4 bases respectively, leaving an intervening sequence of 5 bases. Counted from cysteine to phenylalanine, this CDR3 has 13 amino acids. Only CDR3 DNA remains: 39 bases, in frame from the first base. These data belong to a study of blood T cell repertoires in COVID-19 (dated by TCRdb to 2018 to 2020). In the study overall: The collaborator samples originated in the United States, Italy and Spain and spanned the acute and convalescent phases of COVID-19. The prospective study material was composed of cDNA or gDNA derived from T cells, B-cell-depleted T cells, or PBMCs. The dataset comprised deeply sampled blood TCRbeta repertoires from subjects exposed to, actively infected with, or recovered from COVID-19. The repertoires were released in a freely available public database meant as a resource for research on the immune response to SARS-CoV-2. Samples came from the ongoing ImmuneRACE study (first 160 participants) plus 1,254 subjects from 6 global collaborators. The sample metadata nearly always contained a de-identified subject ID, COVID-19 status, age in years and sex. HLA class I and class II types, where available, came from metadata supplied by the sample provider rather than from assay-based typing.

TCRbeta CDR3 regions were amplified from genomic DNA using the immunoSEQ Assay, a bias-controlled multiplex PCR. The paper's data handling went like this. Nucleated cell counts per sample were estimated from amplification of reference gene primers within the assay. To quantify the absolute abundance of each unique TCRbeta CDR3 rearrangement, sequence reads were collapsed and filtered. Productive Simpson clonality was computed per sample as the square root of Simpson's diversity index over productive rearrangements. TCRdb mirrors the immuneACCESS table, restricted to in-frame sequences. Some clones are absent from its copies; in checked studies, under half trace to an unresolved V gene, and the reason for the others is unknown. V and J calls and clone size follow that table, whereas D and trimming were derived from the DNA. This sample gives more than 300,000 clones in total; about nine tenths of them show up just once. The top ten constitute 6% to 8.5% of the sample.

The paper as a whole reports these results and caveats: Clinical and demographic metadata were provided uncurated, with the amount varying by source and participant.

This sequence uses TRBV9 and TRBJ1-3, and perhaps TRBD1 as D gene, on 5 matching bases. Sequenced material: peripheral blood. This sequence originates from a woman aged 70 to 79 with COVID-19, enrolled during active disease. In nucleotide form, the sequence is TGTGCCAGCAGCGTAGACAGGGGAAACACCATATATTTT. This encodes CASSVDRGNTIYF.